The 27 T cell receptor beta chains below come from one sample, sequenced in a study of blood T cell repertoires in COVID-19. Produced via immunoSEQ multiplex PCR; TCRdb's table is partial and in-frame only. The sample lists around 140,000 clones, approximately 84% occurring once. Sample: PBMCs or T cells enriched from blood (not recorded which). The source of these receptors is a woman aged 45-65 years with acute COVID-19.

This chain uses TRBV5-1 with TRBJ2-7; 10 bases align to TRBD1. This CDR3 has 16 residues. Germline V gene lookup returns CDR1 SGHRS and CDR2 YFSETQ. V was clipped by 4 bases and J by 4 bases; unmatched bases: 11. CDR3 residues: CASSRGQGISMYEQYF. The CDR3 region has the DNA TGCGCCAGCAGCAGGGGACAGGGGATAAGCATGTACGAGCAGTACTTC.

This clone was recorded once. V is TRBV11-2 and J is TRBJ2-7; 10 bases line up with TRBD2. Germline V gives CDR1 SGHAT, CDR2 FQNNGV. The CDR3 runs to 17 residues. V lost 6 bases and J lost 4; bases outside the gene matches: 15. The CDR3 region is CASSLLAGNEKWYEQYF. CDR3 sequence (DNA): TGTGCCAGCAGTTTACTAGCGGGAAATGAGAAGTGGTACGAGCAGTACTTC.

The V gene is TRBV24-1, the J gene TRBJ2-3; 7 bases match TRBD2. This CDR3 contains 15 residues. Germline trimming cut 0 bases from V and 6 bases from J; bases unmatched to any gene: 5. Germline CDR1 and CDR2: KGHDR and SFDVKD. CDR3 bases: TGTGCCACCAGTGATTTGCCGGGAGGTGTGGATACGCAGTATTTT. This sequence encodes CATSDLPGGVDTQYF.

The chain has TRBV9 and TRBJ2-2, with a possible D match to TRBD1 (6 bases). V was shortened by 2 bases and J by 3 bases, with 14 bases between the two germline ends. Per the germline V gene, CDR1 is SGDLS and CDR2 is YYNGEE. The CDR3 contains 16 residues. DNA of the CDR3: TGTGCCAGCAGCGTTAGCCAGAAGGGGGACACCGGGGAGCTGTTTTTT. This encodes CASSVSQKGDTGELFF.

V is TRBV1 and J is TRBJ1-2. TRBV1 is deemed a pseudogene. CDR3 length: 12 residues. CDR3: CTSSQDGGGYTF. As DNA, the CDR3 is TGCACCAGCAGCCAAGATGGGGGGGGCTACACCTTC.

This clone was seen a few times. The chain is built from TRBV12-3 or TRBV12-4 and TRBJ1-1; D unresolved. The CDR3 is 13 amino acids. With 2 bases removed from V and 10 bases from J, the gap between germline ends came to 14 bases. The CDR3 loop is CASSLIPRDGAFF. Here the CDR3 DNA reads TGTGCCAGCAGTTTAATCCCGAGGGATGGAGCTTTCTTT.

This clone is a singleton in its sample. The rearrangement joins TRBV5-3 to TRBJ1-5, with 8 bases aligning to TRBD1. TRBV5-3 is known as an ORF, though its function is uncertain. Trimming cost V 10 bases and J 5 bases; bases outside gene matches: 11. CDR3 size: 14 residues. CDR3: CAAGSSRGHQPQHF. In DNA form, the CDR3 reads TGTGCCGCCGGGAGCAGCAGGGGGCATCAGCCCCAGCATTTT.

The gene calls are TRBV9 and TRBJ2-2; the D gene is possibly TRBD2 (6 bases). Germline V CDR1 and CDR2: SGDLS, YYNGEE. The CDR3 runs 14 residues. The germline V and J ends were trimmed by 3 bases and 4 bases, with 10 bases remaining between them. CDR3 protein: CASSAFGGTGELFF. The CDR3 DNA reads as TGTGCCAGCAGCGCCTTCGGGGGCACCGGGGAGCTGTTTTTT.

The rearrangement joins TRBV4-2 to TRBJ2-1; D ambiguous. Germline CDR1 LGHNA, CDR2 YNFKEQ. The CDR3 is 14 residues long. V lost 0 bases and J lost 6, with 9 bases in between. CDR3 region: CASSQDGRVNEQFF. CDR3 coding DNA: TGTGCCAGCAGCCAAGATGGGCGAGTCAATGAGCAGTTCTTC.

The chain couples TRBV4-3 to TRBJ2-2; 14 nucleotides agree with TRBD2. CDR1 and CDR2 (germline): LGHNA, YSLEER. Trimming removed 1 base from V and 7 bases from J; junction bases left unmatched: 5. CDR3 length: 17 residues. The CDR3 nucleotides read TGCGCCAGCAGCCAAGGGGGACTAGCGGGAGAGGTCGGGGAGCTGTTTTTT. Its protein product is CASSQGGLAGEVGELFF.

This clone appeared a few times. The chain joins TRBV3-1 (or the pseudogene TRBV3-2) to TRBJ1-5; D perhaps matches TRBD1 (6 bases). CDR3 size: 14 residues. CDR1 is LGHDT, CDR2 YNNKEL, per germline (reference sequence). With 4 bases removed from V and 4 bases from J, the gap between germline ends came to 11 bases. The CDR3 is CASSPTGFNQPQHF. Here the CDR3 DNA reads TGTGCCAGCAGCCCAACAGGGTTTAATCAGCCCCAGCATTTT.

The chain carries TRBV19 and TRBJ1-2; D perhaps matches TRBD1 (6 bases). This CDR3 has 14 amino acids. Trimming took off 3 bases at V and 6 bases at J, with 14 bases between the two ends. Germline lookup yields CDR1 LNHDA and CDR2 SQIVND (reference sequence). The CDR3 DNA reads as TGTGCCAGTAGTATTCAGGGGTGGGAGCATGGCTACACCTTC. This sequence encodes CASSIQGWEHGYTF.

The CDR3 sequence is CASSPTSANEKLFF. DNA of the CDR3: TGTGCCAGCTCACCAACCAGCGCTAATGAAAAACTGTTTTTT. The chain combines TRBV18 with TRBJ1-4, with D uncertain. This CDR3 comprises 14 residues. From germline, CDR1 is KGHSH and CDR2 LQKENI. V gave up 2 bases and J gave up 3 bases, with 7 bases separating them.

The V and J genes are TRBV7-9 and TRBJ2-3, with D possibly being TRBD1 (7 bases). Germline V gene data show CDR1 as SEHNR and CDR2 as FQNEAQ (reference sequence). V lost 10 bases and J lost 2, with 16 bases in between. The CDR3 has 14 residues. The CDR3 spells CANDQGGVTDTQYF. Written as DNA, the CDR3 is TGTGCCAACGACCAGGGGGGTGTCACAGATACGCAGTATTTT.

This clone has only a few counts. The chain uses TRBV6-1 and TRBJ1-5, with D possibly matching TRBD1 (5 bases). The CDR3 extends over 15 amino acids. Germline CDR1 MNHNS, CDR2 SASEGT. Trimming shortened V by 3 bases and J by 4 bases, and 13 bases separated the two germline ends. The CDR3 nucleotides are TGTGCCAGCAGTGATCGGCAGGGCGTGAATCAGCCCCAGCATTTT. Protein product: CASSDRQGVNQPQHF.

The rearrangement joins TRBV19 to TRBJ1-2; D is uncertain. This CDR3 is 13 amino acids long. Trimming took off 1 base at V and 2 bases at J, with 5 bases between the two ends. CDR1 and CDR2 from the germline V gene are LNHDA and SQIVND (reference sequence). The CDR3 is CASSIASNYGYTF. CDR3 DNA sequence: TGTGCCAGTAGTATAGCTTCGAACTATGGCTACACCTTC.

This chain links TRBV5-4 with TRBJ2-7; TRBD2 matches at 10 bases. CDR3 size: 18 residues. V lost 0 bases and J lost 2; bases outside the gene matches: 11. Germline CDR1 is SGHNT and CDR2 is YYREEE (reference sequence). The DNA of the CDR3 is TGTGCCAGCAGCTTGGCCAAACTAGCGGGAACCCCACCCTACGAGCAGTACTTC. Its translation is CASSLAKLAGTPPYEQYF.

This chain links TRBV14 with TRBJ2-1; no clear D. The CDR3 is 14 residues long. V was cut by 0 bases and J by 9 bases, with 12 bases left in between. The V gene's germline CDR1 is SGHDN and CDR2 FVKESK. The CDR3 DNA follows: TGTGCCAGCAGCCAAGATTTCGGTGGTAGTGAGCAGTTCTTC. Its protein is CASSQDFGGSEQFF.

This chain uses TRBV3-1 (or the pseudogene TRBV3-2) with TRBJ2-5; 7 nucleotides match TRBD1. This CDR3 region has 14 residues. Germline V CDR1 and CDR2: LGHDT, YNNKEL (reference sequence). V lost 3 bases and J lost 4; bases outside the gene matches: 5. DNA for the CDR3: TGTGCCAGCAGCCAGCAGACAGGGCGAGAGACCCAGTACTTC. Amino acids: CASSQQTGRETQYF.

V is TRBV2 and J is TRBJ1-4; 7 nucleotides line up with TRBD1. V shed 3 bases and J 0 bases; nucleotides not matched to a gene: 1. The CDR3 is 15 amino acids. The V gene's germline CDR1 is SNHLY and CDR2 FYNNEI. In DNA, the CDR3 is TGTGCCAGCAGTGAGACAGGGCCAACTAATGAAAAACTGTTTTTT. This encodes CASSETGPTNEKLFF.

The chain uses TRBV5-6 and TRBJ1-1; D gene uncertain. This CDR3 spans 13 amino acids. Trimming cost V 0 bases and J 0 bases, with 3 bases left between them. Germline loops: CDR1 SGHDT, CDR2 YYEEEE. CDR3 nucleotide sequence: TGTGCCAGCAGCTTGGGTATGAACACTGAAGCTTTCTTT. Translated: CASSLGMNTEAFF.

The V call is TRBV2, the J call TRBJ1-6; D is unresolved. The germline V gene encodes CDR1 SNHLY and CDR2 FYNNEI. The CDR3 consists of 15 residues. V lost 2 bases, J lost 7 bases, and 12 bases lay in between. The CDR3 here is CASSEMGRQNSPLHF. For the CDR3, the DNA is TGTGCCAGCAGTGAAATGGGCAGGCAAAATTCACCCCTCCACTTT.

The V and J genes are TRBV3-1 (or the pseudogene TRBV3-2) and TRBJ2-2; D might be TRBD1 (6 bases). The CDR3 runs 16 residues. CDR1 and CDR2 from the germline V gene are LGHDT and YNNKEL (reference sequence). The V and J ends lost 1 base and 6 bases respectively, with 15 bases between them. CDR3 region: CASSQGRGGMAGELFF. In DNA form, the CDR3 reads TGTGCCAGCAGCCAAGGACGAGGGGGAATGGCCGGGGAGCTGTTTTTT.

The CDR3 sequence is CASIGVVNRITGANVLTF. CDR3 bases: TGTGCCAGCATTGGCGTGGTAAACAGAATTACTGGGGCCAACGTCCTGACTTTC. V and J are TRBV2 and TRBJ2-6; D unclear. Germline V CDR1 and CDR2: SNHLY, FYNNEI. The V end lost 7 bases, the J end lost 2 bases, and 21 bases lay between the germline ends. The CDR3 totals 18 residues.

The chain recombines TRBV4-2 with TRBJ2-1; D uncertain. The CDR3 is made up of 14 amino acids. Germline loops: CDR1 LGHNA, CDR2 YNFKEQ. Between the trimmed V and J ends, which lost 0 bases and 2 bases, there was a span of 5 bases. CDR3 in amino acids: CASSQDSTYNEQFF. The CDR3 DNA reads TGTGCCAGCAGCCAAGATTCTACCTACAATGAGCAGTTCTTC.

The chain couples TRBV28 to TRBJ1-5, with D tentatively TRBD1 (5 bases). The V gene's germline CDR1 is MDHEN and CDR2 SYDVKM. The CDR3 has 14 amino acids. The germline V and J ends were trimmed by 2 bases and 6 bases, with 11 bases remaining between them. DNA for the CDR3: TGTGCCAGCAGTTTAATTACAGGCCTTCAGCCCCAGCATTTT. Encoded protein: CASSLITGLQPQHF.

This rearrangement joins TRBV7-9 to TRBJ2-1; 9 bases align to TRBD2. The CDR3 has 18 amino acids. The V gene's germline CDR1 is SEHNR and CDR2 FQNEAQ (reference sequence). The junction had 17 bases not matched to a gene; V was cut back by 5 bases and J by 6 bases. The CDR3 reads CASSRYLAGVSWGNEQFF. For the CDR3, the DNA is TGTGCCAGCAGCCGATATTTAGCGGGAGTTTCTTGGGGCAATGAGCAGTTCTTC.